Below, one T cell receptor beta chain is given with its context. Sequencing used immunoSEQ multiplex PCR; TCRdb keeps in-frame clones, though not all of them. Seen here are about 220,000 clones, just under 95% observed once, and the top ten hold about 1.6%. J was trimmed by 10 bases and V by 2 bases; bases with no gene match: 6. The CDR3 contains 15 residues. Germline V lookup: CDR1 SGHNT, CDR2 YYREEE (reference sequence). The data are from a study of control samples from healthy donors and cancer patients. The sequence came from a man aged 45-60 years in good health. The chain combines TRBV5-4 with TRBJ1-6; 10 positions match TRBD1. What was sequenced was blood. CDR3 nucleotide sequence: TGTGCCAGCAGCTTCGGGACAGGGGATAGATCACCCCTCCACTTT. This sequence encodes CASSFGTGDRSPLHF.